Shown below are 21 T cell receptor beta chains from a single sample sequenced in a study of T cells and Merkel cell carcinoma outcomes. The data were produced by immunoSEQ multiplex PCR, yet TCRdb's version contains in-frame clones alone and is incomplete. The top ten hold about 2.4% of the sample, which has about 9,200 clones, 80% to 90% seen once. Sequencing was done on a sample of tumor tissue from Merkel cell carcinoma. Receptors originate from a human donor with Merkel cell carcinoma.

The chain joins TRBV28 to TRBJ2-5, with TRBD2 matching over 7 bases. CDR1 and CDR2 (germline): MDHEN, SYDVKM. This CDR3 is 13 amino acids long. The J segment lost 4 bases and the V segment lost 5 bases, leaving 4 bases of the junction unmatched. In DNA, the CDR3 is TGTGCCAGCAGTATACCGGGGGGAGAGACCCAGTACTTC. Translation gives CASSIPGGETQYF.

The gene calls are TRBV5-4 and TRBJ2-5, with D tentatively TRBD2 (6 bases). The CDR3 has 15 residues. From germline, CDR1 is SGHNT and CDR2 YYREEE (reference sequence). Trimming pared 2 bases from V and 1 base from J, leaving 12 bases between. CDR3 protein: CASSFQAGPQETQYF. The CDR3 coding sequence is TGTGCCAGCAGCTTCCAGGCGGGGCCCCAAGAGACCCAGTACTTC. Using reference TRBV5-4 and TRBJ2-5 for the parts outside the CDR3, the full variable domain is ETGVTQSPTHLIKTRGQQVTLRCSSQSGHNTVSWYQQALGQGPQFIFQYYREEENGRGNFPPRFSGLQFPNYSSELNVNALELDDSALYLCASSFQAGPQETQYFGPGTRLLVL.

This chain links TRBV5-1 with TRBJ2-7, with D tentatively TRBD1 or TRBD2 (5 bases each). The V and J ends lost 4 bases and 6 bases respectively, with 20 bases between them. Germline CDR1 is SGHRS and CDR2 is YFSETQ. The CDR3 has 15 residues. CDR3 region: CASSDPGTGLGEQYF. The CDR3 DNA reads as TGCGCCAGCAGCGACCCCGGGACGGGGTTAGGCGAGCAGTACTTC.

The chain employs TRBV10-3 and TRBJ2-1, with D unclear. Germline V gene data show CDR1 as ENHRY and CDR2 as SYGVKD. This CDR3 comprises 15 residues. V dropped 6 bases and J dropped 0 bases, with 12 bases sitting between them. The CDR3 nucleotides are TGTGCCATCAGCGACTCAGCCAGCTCCTACAATGAGCAGTTCTTC. This codes for CAISDSASSYNEQFF.

The J gene is TRBJ2-3, the V gene TRBV5-5, with D perhaps TRBD2 (6 bases). Between the trimmed V and J ends, which lost 2 bases and 6 bases, there was a span of 16 bases. Germline V lookup: CDR1 SGHKS, CDR2 YYEKEE (reference sequence). The CDR3 has 15 residues. This CDR3 reads CASSFTGRLADTQYF. The CDR3 nucleotides read TGTGCCAGCAGCTTTACCGGGAGACTCGCCGATACGCAGTATTTT.

The chain joins TRBV2 to TRBJ1-5, with 7 bases that match TRBD1. Germline loops: CDR1 SNHLY, CDR2 FYNNEI. This CDR3 is built from 15 residues. J gave up 4 bases and V 8 bases, and 11 bases lay outside the gene matches. CDR3 nucleotides: TGTGCCAGCCTTGTCGACAGGGACACTAATCAGCCCCAGCATTTT. Its protein is CASLVDRDTNQPQHF.

The chain has TRBV6-1 and TRBJ1-1; D may be TRBD1 (5 bases). V lost 3 bases and J 1 base, leaving 12 bases between the germline ends. Germline CDR1 MNHNS, CDR2 SASEGT. The CDR3 totals 15 residues. The CDR3 here is CASSDDSYGNTEAFF. In DNA, the CDR3 is TGTGCCAGCAGTGACGACAGCTACGGGAACACTGAAGCTTTCTTT.

The chain recombines TRBV2 with TRBJ1-1, with unresolved D. The CDR3 sequence is 13 residues long. V was clipped by 6 bases and J by 1 base, with 9 bases between them. Germline V CDR1 and CDR2: SNHLY, FYNNEI. Here the CDR3 DNA reads TGTGCCAGCAGCCCCCGGGGGAACACTGAAGCTTTCTTT. Translating gives CASSPRGNTEAFF.

The rearrangement links TRBV7-9 to TRBJ1-2; TRBD1 matches at 9 bases. Trimming removed 3 bases from V and 7 bases from J; junction bases left unmatched: 15. The CDR3 consists of 17 residues. Germline V gives CDR1 SEHNR, CDR2 FQNEAQ (reference sequence). The CDR3 sequence is CASSFPRQGDVIGGYTF. CDR3 DNA sequence: TGTGCCAGCAGCTTTCCCCGACAGGGGGACGTTATTGGTGGCTACACCTTC. The full variable domain, rest sourced from reference TRBV7-9 and TRBJ1-2, is DTGVSQNPRHKITKRGQNVTFRCDPISEHNRLYWYRQTLGQGPEFLTYFQNEAQLEKSRLLSDRFSAERPKGSFSTLEIQRTEQGDSAMYLCASSFPRQGDVIGGYTFGSGTRLTVV.

This clone turned up a few times. This rearrangement joins TRBV4-2 to TRBJ1-2; maybe TRBD1 (6 bases). Deletions cut 3 bases from V and 13 bases from J, with 27 bases between. CDR3 length: 16 residues. The germline gives CDR1 LGHNA, CDR2 YNFKEQ. The CDR3 is CASSQDRLQGHESPTF. The CDR3 bases are TGTGCCAGCAGCCAGGACCGCCTACAGGGACACGAATCCCCCACCTTC.

The table lists this clone with a count of one. The DNA for the CDR3 is TGCGCCAGCAGCTTGGACGGGGGGGCCCCATCGGATACGCAGTATTTT. Its protein is CASSLDGGAPSDTQYF. The chain couples TRBV5-1 to TRBJ2-3; 8 nucleotides align to TRBD2. Germline CDR1 and CDR2: SGHRS and YFSETQ. This CDR3 spans 16 amino acids. Unmatched junction bases numbered 9, after V lost 0 bases and J lost 6 bases.

CDR3 loop: CASSYSRGTDTQYF. CDR3 DNA: TGTGCCAGCAGCTACTCGCGGGGCACAGATACGCAGTATTTT. The chain links TRBV14 to TRBJ2-3; a weak D match, TRBD2 (5 bases). The germline gives CDR1 SGHDN, CDR2 FVKESK. Trimming pared 5 bases from V and 1 base from J, leaving 10 bases between. The CDR3 spans 14 residues.

This chain joins TRBV7-8 and TRBJ2-2, with D perhaps assigned TRBD1 or TRBD2 (6 bases each). Trimming stripped 4 bases from V and 13 bases from J, with 16 bases between. The CDR3 sequence is 13 residues long. Germline V gene lookup returns CDR1 SGHVS and CDR2 FQNEAQ. As DNA, the CDR3 is TGTGCCAGCAGCTCCCCGAGGGGGGCGCGGCTGTTTTTT. It translates to CASSSPRGARLFF.

The genes are TRBV11-2 and TRBJ2-7; tentatively, D is TRBD1 (6 bases). Germline CDR1 reads SGHAT; CDR2 reads FQNNGV. V was shortened by 6 bases and J by 3 bases, with 15 bases between the two germline ends. The CDR3 consists of 14 residues. CDR3 protein: CASSRPQGIYEQYF. CDR3 sequence (DNA): TGTGCCAGCAGTCGCCCCCAGGGGATCTACGAGCAGTACTTC.

This chain links TRBV5-1 with TRBJ1-4; no firm D call. The CDR3 extends over 15 amino acids. V was cut by 4 bases and J by 4 bases, with 14 bases left in between. Germline CDR1 SGHRS, CDR2 YFSETQ. CDR3 in DNA: TGCGCCAGCAGCCCACGAGGAGGAGATAATGAAAAACTGTTTTTT. Translating it yields CASSPRGGDNEKLFF.

The chain joins TRBV11-2 to TRBJ2-7, with 8 positions matching TRBD1. The length of the CDR3 is 13 residues. After removal of 3 bases from V and 5 bases from J, the junction contained 3 bases not matched to a gene. The V gene's germline CDR1 is SGHAT and CDR2 FQNNGV. CDR3 protein: CASSLGQAHEQYF. As DNA, the CDR3 is TGTGCCAGCAGCTTGGGACAGGCGCACGAGCAGTACTTC.

The V call is TRBV28, the J call TRBJ2-7, with D uncertain. CDR1 and CDR2 (germline): MDHEN, SYDVKM. Trimming stripped 6 bases from V and 2 bases from J, with 11 bases between. The CDR3 is 13 amino acids. CDR3 DNA: TGTGCCAGCAGCCAGACACCAACCTACGAGCAGTACTTC. It encodes CASSQTPTYEQYF.

The chain carries TRBV5-1 and TRBJ2-4; 12 bases fit TRBD1. Losses at the gene ends were 3 bases for V and 7 bases for J; bases not matched to a gene: 11. The germline CDR1 and CDR2 sequences are SGHRS and YFSETQ. The CDR3 is 17 amino acids. In DNA form, the CDR3 reads TGCGCCAGCAGCTGGACTGGAATGGGACAGGGGGCGAACATTCAGTACTTC. It yields the protein CASSWTGMGQGANIQYF.

This clone appeared a single time. The gene calls are TRBV25-1 and TRBJ2-1; D may be TRBD2 (6 bases). CDR1 MGHDK and CDR2 SYGVNS come from the germline V gene. V gave up 2 bases and J gave up 4 bases, with 12 bases separating them. The CDR3 has 15 amino acids. The CDR3 loop reads CASSEGGAEYNEQFF. For the CDR3, the DNA is TGTGCCAGCAGTGAAGGAGGGGCCGAATACAATGAGCAGTTCTTC.

The gene calls are TRBV9 and TRBJ1-2; D might be TRBD1 (5 bases). In germline, CDR1 is SGDLS, CDR2 YYNGEE. This CDR3 spans 15 amino acids. Trimming removed 4 bases from V and 2 bases from J, with 15 bases in between. CDR3 residues: CASSPEGSSNYGYTF. CDR3 coding DNA: TGTGCCAGCAGCCCAGAGGGGAGTTCCAACTATGGCTACACCTTC.

This clone was observed a single time. This chain links TRBV19 with TRBJ2-7; 9 nucleotides agree with TRBD1. The CDR3 spans 15 residues. The V segment lost 5 bases and the J segment 2 bases; nucleotides outside the gene matches: 7. Germline V gives CDR1 LNHDA, CDR2 SQIVND (reference sequence). The CDR3, as DNA: TGTGCCAGTAGTGCCGGGACAGGGCCGACCTACGAGCAGTACTTC. This sequence encodes CASSAGTGPTYEQYF.